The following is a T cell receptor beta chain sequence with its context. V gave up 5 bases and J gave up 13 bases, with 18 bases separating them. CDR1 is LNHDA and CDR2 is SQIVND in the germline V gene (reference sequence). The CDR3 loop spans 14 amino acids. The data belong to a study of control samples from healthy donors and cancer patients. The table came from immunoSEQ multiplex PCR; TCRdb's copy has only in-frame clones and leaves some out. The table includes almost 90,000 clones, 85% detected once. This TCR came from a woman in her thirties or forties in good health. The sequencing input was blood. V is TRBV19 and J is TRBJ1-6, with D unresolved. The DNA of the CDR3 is TGTGCCAGTAGTTCCGGGATCCTTTTGTCGCCCCTCCACTTT. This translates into CASSSGILLSPLHF.